This TCR beta chain was sequenced in a study of T cells in Graves' hyperthyroidism and ophthalmopathy. Overall study: It was at initial diagnosis, before any treatment, that peripheral blood was collected. Findings of the study overall: Ophthalmopathy could be told apart from stable hyperthyroidism with a 13 V-J model.

RNA transcripts were the template for amplifying TCR beta CDR3 regions. First-round RT-PCR of the TCR CDR3 relied on the HTBI primer set. TCRdb processed the multiplex PCR reads anew with MiXCR; each CDR3 protein has one entry. The sample has around 600,000 distinct CDR3 sequences; roughly a sixth are singletons. To note about this clonotype: What it recognizes is unknown.

V was clipped by 3 bases and J by 0 bases, with 17 bases between them. The CDR3 contains 16 residues. Germline V gene sequence: CDR1 DFQATT, CDR2 SNEGSKA (reference sequence). Diagnoses were established using clinical symptoms, serum thyroxine and TRAb, thyroid ultrasound and orbital computed tomography. The sequence was obtained from a woman aged 40 to 49 with Graves' ophthalmopathy. Sample: blood. The chain employs TRBV20-1 and TRBJ1-2; possible D gene TRBD1, 5 bases. This chain's CDR3 is CSASETGPLSNYGYTF. The CDR3 bases are TGCAGTGCTAGCGAAACAGGTCCCCTCTCTAACTATGGCTACACCTTC.